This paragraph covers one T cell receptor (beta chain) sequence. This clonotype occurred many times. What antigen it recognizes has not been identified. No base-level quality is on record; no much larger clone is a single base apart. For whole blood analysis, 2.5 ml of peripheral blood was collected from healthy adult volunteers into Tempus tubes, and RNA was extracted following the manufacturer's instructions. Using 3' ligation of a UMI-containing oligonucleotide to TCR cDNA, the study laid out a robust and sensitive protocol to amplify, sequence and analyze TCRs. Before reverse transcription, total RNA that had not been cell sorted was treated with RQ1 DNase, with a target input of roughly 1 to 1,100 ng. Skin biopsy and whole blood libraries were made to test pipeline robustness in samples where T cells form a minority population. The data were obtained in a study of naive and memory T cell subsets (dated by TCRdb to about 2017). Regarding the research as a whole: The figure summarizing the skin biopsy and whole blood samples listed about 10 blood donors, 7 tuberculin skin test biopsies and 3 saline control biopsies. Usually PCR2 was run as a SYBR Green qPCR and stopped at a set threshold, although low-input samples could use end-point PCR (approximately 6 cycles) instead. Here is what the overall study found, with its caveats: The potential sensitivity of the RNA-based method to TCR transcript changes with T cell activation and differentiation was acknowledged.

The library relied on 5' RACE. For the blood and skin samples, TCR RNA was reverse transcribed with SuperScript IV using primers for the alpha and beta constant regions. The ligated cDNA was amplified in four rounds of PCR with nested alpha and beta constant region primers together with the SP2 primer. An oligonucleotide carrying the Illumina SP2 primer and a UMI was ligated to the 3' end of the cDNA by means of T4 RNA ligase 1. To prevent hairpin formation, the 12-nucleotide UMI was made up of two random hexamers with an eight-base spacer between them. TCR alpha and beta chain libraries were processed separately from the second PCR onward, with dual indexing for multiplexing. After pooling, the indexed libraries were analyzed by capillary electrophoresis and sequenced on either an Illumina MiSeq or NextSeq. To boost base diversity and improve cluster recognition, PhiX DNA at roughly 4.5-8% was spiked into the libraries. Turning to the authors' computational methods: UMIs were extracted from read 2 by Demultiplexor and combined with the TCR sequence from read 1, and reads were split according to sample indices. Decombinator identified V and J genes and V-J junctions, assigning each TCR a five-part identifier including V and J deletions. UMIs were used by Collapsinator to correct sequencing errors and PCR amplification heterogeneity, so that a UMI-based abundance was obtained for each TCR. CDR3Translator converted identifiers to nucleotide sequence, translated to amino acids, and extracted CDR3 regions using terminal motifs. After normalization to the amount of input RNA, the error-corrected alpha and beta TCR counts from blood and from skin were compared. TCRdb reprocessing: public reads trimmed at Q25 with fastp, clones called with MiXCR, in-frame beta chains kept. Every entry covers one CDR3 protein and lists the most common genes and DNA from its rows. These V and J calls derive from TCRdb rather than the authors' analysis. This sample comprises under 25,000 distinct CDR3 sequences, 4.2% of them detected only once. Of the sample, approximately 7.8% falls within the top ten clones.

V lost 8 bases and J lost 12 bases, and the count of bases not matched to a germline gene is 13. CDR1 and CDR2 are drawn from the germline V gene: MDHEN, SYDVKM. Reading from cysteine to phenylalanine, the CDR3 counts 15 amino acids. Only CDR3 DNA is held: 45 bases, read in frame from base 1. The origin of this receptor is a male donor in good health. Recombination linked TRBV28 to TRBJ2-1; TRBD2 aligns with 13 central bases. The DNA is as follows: TGTGCCAGCGGTTCCGGGACTAGCGGGAAGACCTGGCAGTTCTTC. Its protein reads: CASGSGTSGKTWQFF.